The next 27 T cell receptor beta chains were all read from a single sample in a study of T cell changes during pregnancy in multiple sclerosis (dated by TCRdb to between 2017 and 2020). The library was obtained by the immunoSEQ multiplex PCR assay. TCRdb provides this immuneACCESS table in a form limited to in-frame rearrangements. Some clones are lacking; in checked studies, under half of them reflect an unresolved V gene, and why the rest are absent is not known. The sample records about 40,000 clones, nearly 90% of which are singletons. The top ten clonotypes cover approximately 4% of the sample. The sequences come from CD8+ T cells from peripheral blood mononuclear cells, collected in the first trimester of pregnancy. All receptors derive from a female donor with multiple sclerosis, enrolled in a pregnancy study.

J is TRBJ1-4 and V is TRBV4-3; D ambiguous. The CDR3 is 13 residues long. V was cut by 7 bases and J by 5 bases, with 11 bases left in between. CDR1 LGHNA and CDR2 YSLEER come from the germline V gene. CDR3 nucleotides: TGCGCCAGCAAAGGGCGGGAAAATGAAAAACTGTTTTTT. Its translation is CASKGRENEKLFF.

The chain is built from TRBV18 and TRBJ2-7; weak D call: TRBD1 (6 bases). Between the trimmed V and J ends, which lost 3 bases and 4 bases, there was a span of 13 bases. Germline CDR1 reads KGHSH; CDR2 reads LQKENI. CDR3 length equals 14 residues. The DNA for the CDR3 is TGTGCCAGCTCACCCGACAGGACCCTTTACGAGCAGTACTTC. Its translation is CASSPDRTLYEQYF.

The V call is TRBV21-1, the J call TRBJ2-4; TRBD1 is taken as the D call from the table, unchecked against the DNA. TRBV21-1 counts as a pseudogene. The CDR3 is 17 residues long. The CDR3 spells CASSNAVGAIAKNIQYF. For the CDR3, the DNA is TGTGCCAGCAGCAACGCGGTGGGGGCTATAGCCAAAAACATTCAGTACTTC.

This clone was recorded a few times. The chain couples TRBV4-2 to TRBJ2-3; 9 nucleotides line up with TRBD1. The CDR3 length is 16 residues. Per the germline V gene, CDR1 is LGHNA and CDR2 is YNFKEQ. Trimming at V came to 0 bases and at J to 4 bases, leaving 5 bases not matched to a gene. The CDR3 DNA reads TGTGCCAGCAGCCAAGAAGAGGGACAGGGAGCAGATACGCAGTATTTT. Amino acids: CASSQEEGQGADTQYF.

The chain combines TRBV9 with TRBJ2-7, with 10 bases matching TRBD2. Germline CDR1 and CDR2: SGDLS and YYNGEE. With 0 bases clipped from V and 5 bases from J, the junction kept 5 bases outside the gene matches. The CDR3 is 15 amino acids. The CDR3 DNA sequence: TGTGCCAGCAGCGTAGAGGGGACTAGCGCCCACGAGCAGTACTTC. Translation gives CASSVEGTSAHEQYF.

This clone appeared once. The genes are TRBV9 and TRBJ2-5, with D possibly being TRBD2 (6 bases). V was pared by 1 base and J by 1 base, with 14 bases between. From germline, CDR1 is SGDLS and CDR2 YYNGEE. CDR3 length equals 16 residues. Here the CDR3 DNA reads TGTGCCAGCAGCGTAATCCCCGGGGGAGGCCAAGAGACCCAGTACTTC. Translating it yields CASSVIPGGGQETQYF.

This chain joins TRBV7-3 and TRBJ2-3; 11 nucleotides align to TRBD2. Germline V gene sequence: CDR1 SGHTA, CDR2 FQGTGA. The CDR3 extends over 18 amino acids. The V gene end was trimmed by 2 bases and the J gene end by 3 bases; junction bases not matched to a gene: 10. The CDR3 here is CASSLSSLTSGETDTQYF. In DNA, the CDR3 is TGTGCCAGCAGCTTATCCTCCCTGACTAGCGGGGAGACAGATACGCAGTATTTT.

The chain couples TRBV6-5 to TRBJ2-2; TRBD2 might be the D (7 bases). V was shortened by 6 bases and J by 4 bases, with 12 bases between the two germline ends. The CDR3 totals 14 residues. Germline-derived CDR1 and CDR2 are MNHEY and SVGAGI. CDR3 region: CASRWGGPTGELFF. CDR3 nucleotide sequence: TGTGCCAGCAGATGGGGGGGCCCCACCGGGGAGCTGTTTTTT.

V gene TRBV4-2 combines with J gene TRBJ1-2, with D unresolved. V lost 0 bases, J lost 8 bases, and 16 bases lay in between. CDR1 is LGHNA, CDR2 YNFKEQ, per germline. The CDR3 loop spans 15 amino acids. CDR3 sequence: CASSQDRSGNAGYTF. CDR3 coding DNA: TGTGCCAGCAGCCAAGATCGGTCGGGGAATGCGGGCTACACCTTC.

The CDR3 DNA sequence: TGCGCCAGCAGCCAAGATCTAGTCGGCGGGGCTTTCTTT. This gives the protein CASSQDLVGGAFF. This rearrangement joins TRBV4-1 to TRBJ1-1; no definite D call. V lost 0 bases and J lost 11, with 13 bases in between. The CDR3 length is 13 residues. Per germline, CDR1 MGHRA and CDR2 YSYEKL.

This clone appeared a single time. The chain has TRBV4-3 and TRBJ2-7, with D possibly matching TRBD1 (5 bases). The germline CDR1 and CDR2 sequences are LGHNA and YSLEER. The ends were cut back, 0 bases at V and 7 bases at J, with 13 bases in the middle. The CDR3 spans 14 residues. The CDR3: CASSQDPDMMEQYF. CDR3 nucleotides: TGCGCCAGCAGCCAAGATCCGGACATGATGGAGCAGTACTTC.

The genes are TRBV7-8 and TRBJ1-1; TRBD1 is a possible D gene (5 bases). Trimming pared 5 bases from V and 0 bases from J, leaving 16 bases between. The CDR3 extends over 16 amino acids. Germline V lookup: CDR1 SGHVS, CDR2 FQNEAQ. The CDR3 bases are TGTGCCAGCAGCGACACCCAGGGAGGGTTGAACACTGAAGCTTTCTTT. Its translation: CASSDTQGGLNTEAFF.

The genes are TRBV5-4 and TRBJ2-2; TRBD2 aligns across 9 bases. Germline CDR1 and CDR2: SGHNT and YYREEE (reference sequence). The length of the CDR3 is 16 residues. Trimming removed 0 bases from V and 6 bases from J; junction bases left unmatched: 6. Here the CDR3 DNA reads TGTGCCAGCAGCTTGGCCGGCGGGGGGGCCCCCGGGGAGCTGTTTTTT. Translation: CASSLAGGGAPGELFF. Together with reference TRBV5-4 and TRBJ2-2, the CDR3 gives the full variable domain: ETGVTQSPTHLIKTRGQQVTLRCSSQSGHNTVSWYQQALGQGPQFIFQYYREEENGRGNFPPRFSGLQFPNYSSELNVNALELDDSALYLCASSLAGGGAPGELFFGEGSRLTVL.

This chain uses TRBV6-5 with TRBJ2-5, with D unclear. Germline loops: CDR1 MNHEY, CDR2 SVGAGI. The CDR3 extends over 15 amino acids. V was shortened by 1 base and J by 3 bases, with 12 bases between the two germline ends. The CDR3 region has the DNA TGTGCCAGCAGTTACTACCCTGGCTTTAAAGAGACCCAGTACTTC. This codes for CASSYYPGFKETQYF.

This chain uses TRBV7-3 with TRBJ2-3; TRBD2 might be the D (6 bases). Germline V gene data show CDR1 as SGHTA and CDR2 as FQGTGA. The CDR3 contains 14 residues. With 4 bases removed from V and 4 bases from J, the gap between germline ends came to 12 bases. The CDR3 DNA reads as TGTGCCAGCAGCTCCTACGGAGGGGCAGATACGCAGTATTTT. Its translation: CASSSYGGADTQYF.

The chain couples TRBV19 to TRBJ2-1; D possibly corresponds to TRBD1 (6 bases). Trimming shortened V by 9 bases and J by 4 bases, and 16 bases separated the two germline ends. From germline, CDR1 is LNHDA and CDR2 SQIVND (reference sequence). The CDR3 is 14 residues long. CDR3 region: CASRPGVTYNEQFF. CDR3 sequence (DNA): TGTGCCAGCCGTCCAGGGGTAACATACAATGAGCAGTTCTTC.

In this sample, this clone turned up once. A junction boundary mismatches the germline segment, possibly from a read error. The genes are TRBV19 and TRBJ1-5; D is unresolved. There are 13 residues in the CDR3. The germline gives CDR1 LNHDA, CDR2 SQIVND (reference sequence). CDR3 nucleotides: TGTGCCAGTAGGATAGGGCGCAATCAGCCCCAGCATTTT. It codes for CASRIGRNQPQHF.

This rearrangement joins TRBV4-3 to TRBJ2-7; 9 bases agree with TRBD1. Germline-derived CDR1 and CDR2 are LGHNA and YSLEER. Germline trimming cut 4 bases from V and 3 bases from J; bases unmatched to any gene: 7. The CDR3 extends over 15 amino acids. CDR3 sequence: CASSPDAGQGYEQYF. The CDR3 DNA reads TGCGCCAGCAGCCCGGACGCGGGACAGGGCTACGAGCAGTACTTC.

The chain's CDR3 is CASSNREQETQYF. In nucleotides, the CDR3 is TGTGCCAGCTCGAACAGGGAGCAAGAGACCCAGTACTTC. The J gene is TRBJ2-5, the V gene TRBV18; possibly TRBD1 for D (6 bases). This CDR3 comprises 13 residues. Germline-derived CDR1 and CDR2 are KGHSH and LQKENI. V lost 6 bases, J lost 2 bases, and 10 bases lay in between.

The genes are TRBV7-9 and TRBJ2-5, with TRBD2 identical over 7 bases. This CDR3 contains 13 residues. Germline loops: CDR1 SEHNR, CDR2 FQNEAQ (reference sequence). Trimming at V came to 1 base and at J to 11 bases, leaving 7 bases not matched to a gene. The DNA of the CDR3 is TGTGCCAGCAGCTTAGGCGGGGGACGGGAGCAGTACTTC. It codes for CASSLGGGREQYF.

This clone was seen a single time. This chain joins TRBV7-6 and TRBJ1-6, with a possible D match to TRBD1 (5 bases). V was shortened by 4 bases and J by 9 bases, with 7 bases between the two germline ends. The germline gives CDR1 SGHVS, CDR2 FNYEAQ. The CDR3 consists of 12 residues. The CDR3 is CASSSGISPLHF. The CDR3 DNA sequence: TGTGCCAGCAGCTCAGGGATTTCACCCCTCCACTTT.

This clone was detected many times. The chain has TRBV7-9 and TRBJ1-2; possible D gene TRBD1, 5 bases. This CDR3 spans 15 amino acids. Between the trimmed V and J ends, which lost 4 bases and 4 bases, there was a span of 16 bases. Germline CDR1 and CDR2: SEHNR and FQNEAQ (reference sequence). DNA for the CDR3: TGTGCCAGCAGCTCACTACAGTGGGGCCTCTATGGCTACACCTTC. This encodes CASSSLQWGLYGYTF. Filled out from reference TRBV7-9 and TRBJ1-2, the complete variable domain reads DTGVSQNPRHKITKRGQNVTFRCDPISEHNRLYWYRQTLGQGPEFLTYFQNEAQLEKSRLLSDRFSAERPKGSFSTLEIQRTEQGDSAMYLCASSSLQWGLYGYTFGSGTRLTVV.

The chain carries TRBV7-6 and TRBJ1-2, with a weak D call TRBD1 (5 bases). V lost 5 bases to trimming and J lost 2 bases, with 12 bases between them. The CDR3 runs 14 residues. CDR1 and CDR2 (germline): SGHVS, FNYEAQ. CDR3 sequence: CASSAWGGNYGYTF. The CDR3 region has the DNA TGTGCCAGCAGCGCCTGGGGGGGGAACTATGGCTACACCTTC.

This sequence joins TRBV5-4 and TRBJ2-7; 7 bases align to TRBD1. V shed 6 bases, J shed 3 bases, and the junction held 9 bases outside the gene matches. The germline V gene encodes CDR1 SGHNT and CDR2 YYREEE (reference sequence). There are 14 residues in the CDR3. The CDR3 DNA follows: TGTGCCAGCAACGAACAGGGGAAGAACTACGAGCAGTACTTC. Its protein is CASNEQGKNYEQYF.

The chain links TRBV9 to TRBJ1-6; possible D gene TRBD1, 5 bases. V lost 3 bases to trimming and J lost 0 bases, with 13 bases between them. Germline CDR1 SGDLS, CDR2 YYNGEE. The CDR3 has 17 residues. The CDR3 protein is CASSADSWSSYNSPLHF. The CDR3 DNA is TGTGCCAGCAGCGCCGACAGCTGGAGCTCCTATAATTCACCCCTCCACTTT.

The chain carries TRBV7-9 and TRBJ2-7, with 7 bases fitting TRBD1. CDR3 length: 14 amino acids. Germline trimming cut 4 bases from V and 3 bases from J; bases unmatched to any gene: 6. Germline V CDR1 and CDR2: SEHNR, FQNEAQ (reference sequence). The CDR3 bases are TGTGCCAGCAGCTATCCGGGACAGCACTACGAGCAGTACTTC. Protein sequence: CASSYPGQHYEQYF. Supplemented by reference TRBV7-9 and TRBJ2-7, the full variable domain reads DTGVSQNPRHKITKRGQNVTFRCDPISEHNRLYWYRQTLGQGPEFLTYFQNEAQLEKSRLLSDRFSAERPKGSFSTLEIQRTEQGDSAMYLCASSYPGQHYEQYFGPGTRLTVT.

This chain joins TRBV13 and TRBJ2-5, with D possibly matching TRBD1 (6 bases). V lost 0 bases to trimming and J lost 5 bases, with 13 bases between them. CDR1 and CDR2 from the germline V gene are PRHDT and FYEKMQ (reference sequence). The CDR3 runs 15 residues. The chain's CDR3 is CASSLGPGDRETQYF. The CDR3 nucleotides are TGTGCCAGCAGCTTAGGCCCAGGGGACCGGGAGACCCAGTACTTC.